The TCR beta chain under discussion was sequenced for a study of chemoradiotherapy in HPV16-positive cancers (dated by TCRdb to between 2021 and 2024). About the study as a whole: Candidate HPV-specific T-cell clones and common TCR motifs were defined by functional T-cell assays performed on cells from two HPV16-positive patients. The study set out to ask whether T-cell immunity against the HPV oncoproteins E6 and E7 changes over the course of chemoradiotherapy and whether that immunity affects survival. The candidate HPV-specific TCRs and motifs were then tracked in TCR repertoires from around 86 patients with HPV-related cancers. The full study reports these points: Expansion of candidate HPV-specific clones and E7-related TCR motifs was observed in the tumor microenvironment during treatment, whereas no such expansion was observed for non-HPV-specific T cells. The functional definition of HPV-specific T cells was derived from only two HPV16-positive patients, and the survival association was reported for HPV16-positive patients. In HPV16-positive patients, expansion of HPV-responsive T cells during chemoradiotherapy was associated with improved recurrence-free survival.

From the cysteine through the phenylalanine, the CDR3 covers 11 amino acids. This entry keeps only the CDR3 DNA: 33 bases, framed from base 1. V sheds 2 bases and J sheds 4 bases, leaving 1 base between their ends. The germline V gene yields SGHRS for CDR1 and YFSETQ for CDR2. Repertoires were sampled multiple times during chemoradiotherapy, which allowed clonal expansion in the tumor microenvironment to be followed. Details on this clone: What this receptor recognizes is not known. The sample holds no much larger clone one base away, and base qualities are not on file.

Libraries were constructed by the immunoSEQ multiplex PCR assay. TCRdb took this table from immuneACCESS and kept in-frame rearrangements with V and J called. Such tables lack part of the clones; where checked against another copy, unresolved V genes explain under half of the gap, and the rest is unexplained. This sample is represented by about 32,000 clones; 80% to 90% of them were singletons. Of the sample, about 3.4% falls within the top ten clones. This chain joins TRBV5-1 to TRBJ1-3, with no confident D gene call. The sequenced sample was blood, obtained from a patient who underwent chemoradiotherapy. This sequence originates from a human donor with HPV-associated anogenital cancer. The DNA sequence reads TGCGCCAGCAGCTTCGGAAACACCATATATTTT. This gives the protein CASSFGNTIYF.